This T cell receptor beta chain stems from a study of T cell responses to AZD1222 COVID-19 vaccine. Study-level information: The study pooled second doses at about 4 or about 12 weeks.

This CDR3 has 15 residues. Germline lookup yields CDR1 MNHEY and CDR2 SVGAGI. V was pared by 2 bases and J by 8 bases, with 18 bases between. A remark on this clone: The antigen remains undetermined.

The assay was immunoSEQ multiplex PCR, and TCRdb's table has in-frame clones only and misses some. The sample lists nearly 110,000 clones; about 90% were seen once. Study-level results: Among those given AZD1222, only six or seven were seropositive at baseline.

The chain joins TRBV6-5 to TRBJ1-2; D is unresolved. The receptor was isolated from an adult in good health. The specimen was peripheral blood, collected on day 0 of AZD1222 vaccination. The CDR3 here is CASSYNPSSKNGYTF. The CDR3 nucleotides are TGTGCCAGCAGTTACAACCCATCGAGCAAGAACGGCTACACCTTC.